This T cell receptor beta chain derives from a study of beta chain features in type 1 diabetes. Study at large: The patients were much like the healthy donors in age, gender and cell yields. Findings of the study overall: Shorter TCRB CDR3s, moderately but significantly so, were found in Type 1 diabetes patients in all four CD4+ subsets.

Expressed TCRB transcripts got sequenced, as all isolated RNA was reverse transcribed. Here immunoSEQ multiplex PCR was the method, and the copy in TCRdb shows in-frame clones only, minus some. The sample has a few hundred thousand clones, about 15% seen once. Comments on this clone: Its antigen is currently unknown.

Donors contributed one heparinised blood draw apiece, averaging about 120 mL. Purities in excess of 95% were seen in all sorted populations. V lost 6 bases and J lost 5; bases outside the gene matches: 8. CDR3 length: 14 residues. CDR1 is SGHTA, CDR2 FQGNSA, per germline. The source material was naive CD4+ T cells from blood. The chain joins TRBV7-2 to TRBJ2-5; TRBD2 aligns across 8 bases. The receptor was isolated from a man aged 30 to 45 in good health. The CDR3 protein is CASSFGLAGETQYF. CDR3 DNA sequence: TGTGCCAGCAGTTTTGGACTAGCCGGCGAGACCCAGTACTTC. Using reference TRBV7-2 and TRBJ2-5 for the parts outside the CDR3, the full variable domain is GAGVSQSPSNKVTEKGKDVELRCDPISGHTALYWYRQSLGQGLEFLIYFQGNSAPDKSGLPSDRFSAERTGGSVSTLTIQRTQQEDSAVYLCASSFGLAGETQYFGPGTRLLVL.